The T cell receptor (beta chain) described here comes from a study of CD4 T cells in relation to SARS-CoV-2 and coronaviruses. Overall study: Crossreactive spike epitopes shared across donors were mapped to their HLA restriction. Broader study findings: According to naive versus memory sequencing, detected responses are memory recall, not newly primed. About 65% of donors had memory CD4+ clonotypes crossrecognizing SARS-CoV-2 and common cold coronavirus spike.

CD4+ T cells from unexposed donors were obtained before the COVID-19 pandemic (2011-2018). Deep TCR-beta sequencing used DNA from uncultured naive and memory CD4+ T cells. Only in-frame clones appear in the TCRdb table, and some are missing; sequencing was by immunoSEQ multiplex PCR. The sample contains around 69,000 clones, about 94% of which appear only once. Comment on this clone: What it binds is unknown.

V was clipped by 1 base and J by 7 bases, with 17 bases between them. Germline assignment: CDR1 SGHTA and CDR2 FQGTGA. CDR3 length: 16 amino acids. The material sequenced was naive CD4+ T cells from PBMCs. Subset here: naive CD4+ T cells isolated by negative enrichment. V gene TRBV7-3 combines with J gene TRBJ2-1; D possibly corresponds to TRBD2 (6 bases). This sequence was found in a human donor in good health. The CDR3 DNA is TGTGCCAGCAGCTTAAGGAGCGGCGGGACGGGGAATGAGCAGTTCTTC. Its translation: CASSLRSGGTGNEQFF.